Detailed here is one T cell receptor (beta chain). Its specificity is unknown. RNA was extracted and reverse transcribed into cDNA as the sequencing template. Here immunoSEQ multiplex PCR was the method, and the copy in TCRdb shows in-frame clones only, minus some. The sample carries 100,000 to 140,000 clones, roughly 84% recorded once. This entry is derived from a study of CD8+ T cells in alopecia areata. Regarding the study as a whole: Uncertainty about whether baseline CD8+ expansion is linked to response remains, with one nonresponder. Higher clonality and more expanded CD8+ clones appeared in lesional than normal scalp. On tofacitinib, scalp and blood still held many of the expanded lesional clones.

The CDR3 is made up of 15 amino acids. V shed 0 bases and J 6 bases; nucleotides not matched to a gene: 7. Germline V gene data show CDR1 as SQVTM and CDR2 as ANQGSEA. Treatment given: oral pan-JAK inhibitor, 5-10 mg twice daily. PBMCs were stained for CD3, CD4 and CD8, and CD4+ and CD8+ T cells were sorted. The chain links TRBV29-1 to TRBJ1-1, with 10 nucleotides matching TRBD1. The source of this sequence is a human donor with alopecia areata. Sequences were derived from CD8+ T cells sorted from blood, sampled at week 24, from a patient treated with tofacitinib. This CDR3 reads CSVEDLGQGSAEAFF. DNA of the CDR3: TGCAGCGTTGAAGACCTGGGACAGGGGAGCGCTGAAGCTTTCTTT.